Presented here are 17 T cell receptor beta chains from one specimen sequenced in a study of blood T cell repertoires in COVID-19. Assay: immunoSEQ multiplex PCR; the TCRdb copy retains only in-frame clones and omits some. The sample lists about 200,000 clones, around four fifths occurring once. The sample consisted of peripheral blood. All receptors derive from a woman aged 40-49 years with active or convalescent COVID-19.

The chain links TRBV23-1 to TRBJ1-1, with 7 bases identical to TRBD1. TRBV23-1 is noted as an ORF with a role that remains uncertain. V lost 4 bases, J lost 0 bases, and 11 bases stayed unmatched. This CDR3 has 17 residues. The CDR3 DNA sequence: TGCGCCAGCAGTCCCAACTCCCGACAGGGCTTGAACACTGAAGCTTTCTTT. As protein: CASSPNSRQGLNTEAFF.

This chain uses TRBV20-1 with TRBJ2-1, with D possibly TRBD2 on 6 matching bases. V lost 7 bases to trimming and J lost 5 bases, with 9 bases between them. Per the germline V gene, CDR1 is DFQATT and CDR2 is SNEGSKA (reference sequence). The CDR3 consists of 11 residues. DNA for the CDR3: TGCAGTGGATGGGGGGACAATGAGCAGTTCTTC. Residues: CSGWGDNEQFF.

The chain combines TRBV2 with TRBJ1-2, with a possible D match to TRBD1 (6 bases). The CDR3 has 16 residues. Germline CDR1 and CDR2: SNHLY and FYNNEI. The V and J ends lost 1 base and 4 bases respectively, with 16 bases between them. The CDR3 sequence: CASSEDRTALSYGYTF. The CDR3 coding sequence is TGTGCCAGCAGTGAAGACAGGACAGCCCTTAGCTATGGCTACACCTTC.

This chain connects TRBV6-2 or TRBV6-3 to TRBJ2-3; 13 bases match TRBD2. The CDR3 contains 20 residues. With V trimmed by 2 bases and J by 1 base, 12 bases remained unmatched. CDR1 MNHEY and CDR2 SVGEGT come from the germline V gene. Here the CDR3 DNA reads TGTGCCAGCAGTTACCCTCCGGGACTAGCGGGGCCCCGGGGCACAGATACGCAGTATTTT. It translates to CASSYPPGLAGPRGTDTQYF.

The V call is TRBV9, the J call TRBJ1-1; 8 bases match TRBD1. The CDR3 loop spans 16 amino acids. Germline assignment: CDR1 SGDLS and CDR2 YYNGEE. Trimming removed 2 bases from V and 0 bases from J; junction bases left unmatched: 6. In nucleotides, the CDR3 is TGTGCCAGCAGCGTCGGACGGACAGGGATGAACACTGAAGCTTTCTTT. Its protein is CASSVGRTGMNTEAFF.

This clone has only one observation. The chain is built from TRBV4-1 and TRBJ1-3; TRBD1 aligns across 7 bases. V shed 2 bases, J shed 2 bases, and the junction held 3 bases outside the gene matches. Germline-derived CDR1 and CDR2 are MGHRA and YSYEKL. CDR3 length equals 15 residues. This CDR3 reads CASSQNRGAGNTIYF. The DNA of the CDR3 is TGCGCCAGCAGCCAAAACAGGGGTGCTGGAAACACCATATATTTT.

CDR3 residues: CAIKAGGGSGTQYF. CDR3 bases: TGTGCCATCAAGGCCGGGGGGGGGTCCGGGACCCAGTACTTC. The rearrangement links TRBV6-4 to TRBJ2-5, with 8 bases fitting TRBD2. Germline V gene sequence: CDR1 MRHNA, CDR2 SNTAGT. There are 14 residues in the CDR3. V shed 10 bases and J 7 bases; nucleotides not matched to a gene: 14.

The chain has TRBV12-3 or TRBV12-4 and TRBJ1-5; no clear D. V was cut by 6 bases and J by 5 bases, with 11 bases left in between. There are 13 residues in the CDR3. The CDR3 DNA reads TGTGCCAGCAGCCCCGGTCCCTATCAGCCCCAGCATTTT. This gives the protein CASSPGPYQPQHF.

The chain is built from TRBV19 and TRBJ1-2, with D possibly TRBD1 on 6 matching bases. CDR3 length equals 12 residues. Trimming stripped 7 bases from V and 6 bases from J, with 12 bases between. The V gene's germline CDR1 is LNHDA and CDR2 SQIVND (reference sequence). The CDR3 here is CASTRTEDGYTF. The CDR3 nucleotides read TGTGCCAGTACAAGGACAGAGGATGGCTACACCTTC.

This chain uses TRBV9 with TRBJ1-4, with 9 bases aligning to TRBD1. Germline assignment: CDR1 SGDLS and CDR2 YYNGEE. J lost 8 bases, V lost 0 bases, and 8 bases had no gene match. This CDR3 has 16 residues. The CDR3 sequence is CASSVEWGQGTEKLFF. The CDR3 DNA reads as TGTGCCAGCAGCGTAGAATGGGGACAGGGCACCGAAAAACTGTTTTTT.

This chain links TRBV24-1 with TRBJ2-7; 7 positions agree with TRBD1. Trimming at V came to 8 bases and at J to 2 bases, leaving 5 bases not matched to a gene. The CDR3 is 13 amino acids. The germline gives CDR1 KGHDR, CDR2 SFDVKD. CDR3 nucleotide sequence: TGTGCCACCATGGACAGGAACACCTACGAGCAGTACTTC. This codes for CATMDRNTYEQYF.

This chain links TRBV4-1 with TRBJ1-1; TRBD1 might be the D (5 bases). Germline V gene lookup returns CDR1 MGHRA and CDR2 YSYEKL. With 2 bases removed from V and 3 bases from J, the gap between germline ends came to 13 bases. CDR3 size: 15 residues. The CDR3 nucleotides read TGCGCCAGCAGCCAAACCCCAGGGCTTGACACTGAAGCTTTCTTT. It encodes CASSQTPGLDTEAFF.

This rearrangement joins TRBV10-3 to TRBJ1-6; D is ambiguous. The CDR3 spans 13 residues. CDR1 ENHRY and CDR2 SYGVKD come from the germline V gene. Trimming removed 9 bases at V and 8 bases at J, with 14 bases between. CDR3 in amino acids: CAIREATDSPLHF. The CDR3 DNA follows: TGTGCCATTAGGGAGGCAACGGATTCACCCCTCCACTTT.

J is TRBJ1-1 and V is TRBV29-1; possibly TRBD1 for D (6 bases). This CDR3 is built from 13 residues. Germline V gives CDR1 SQVTM, CDR2 ANQGSEA. V shed 7 bases and J shed 0 bases, with 12 bases lying between them. This chain's CDR3 is CSAETGVNTEAFF. In nucleotides, the CDR3 is TGCAGCGCCGAGACAGGTGTGAACACTGAAGCTTTCTTT.

The chain combines TRBV4-2 with TRBJ2-7; D ambiguous. CDR1 and CDR2 from the germline V gene are LGHNA and YNFKEQ. This CDR3 contains 17 residues. V lost 5 bases and J lost 5, with 25 bases in between. Written as DNA, the CDR3 is TGTGCCAGCAGCGCTAACCGGGTTGCTCGGCGGCGCCACGAGCAGTACTTC. It translates to CASSANRVARRRHEQYF.

V usage is TRBV24-1 and J usage is TRBJ2-3; TRBD1 matches at 8 bases. Germline assignment: CDR1 KGHDR and CDR2 SFDVKD. The CDR3 consists of 18 residues. Germline trimming cut 2 bases from V and 6 bases from J; bases unmatched to any gene: 15. CDR3 nucleotides: TGTGCCACCAGTGATTCCAAAGAGTCGCAGGGGGCTGGGGATACGCAGTATTTT. Amino acids: CATSDSKESQGAGDTQYF.

A remark on this clone: The same CDR3 also results from other DNA sequences found in this sample. V is TRBV5-1 and J is TRBJ1-4, with D unresolved. Germline loops: CDR1 SGHRS, CDR2 YFSETQ. CDR3 length: 14 amino acids. Trimming stripped 0 bases from V and 7 bases from J, with 10 bases between. CDR3 residues: CASSLGGVGEKLFF. The CDR3 region has the DNA TGCGCCAGCAGCTTGGGCGGGGTCGGTGAAAAACTGTTTTTT.